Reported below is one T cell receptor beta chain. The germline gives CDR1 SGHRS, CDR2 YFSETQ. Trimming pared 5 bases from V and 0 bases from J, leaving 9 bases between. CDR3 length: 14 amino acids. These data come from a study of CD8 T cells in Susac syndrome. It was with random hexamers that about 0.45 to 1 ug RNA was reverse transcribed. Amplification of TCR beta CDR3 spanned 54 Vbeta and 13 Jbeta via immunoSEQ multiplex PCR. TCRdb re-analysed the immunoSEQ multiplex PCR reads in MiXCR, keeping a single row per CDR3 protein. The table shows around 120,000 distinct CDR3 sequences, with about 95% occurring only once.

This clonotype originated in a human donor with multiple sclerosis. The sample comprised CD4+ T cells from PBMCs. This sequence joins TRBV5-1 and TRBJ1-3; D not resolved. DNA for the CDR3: TGCGCCAGCAGGAACTCGGACTCTGGAAACACCATATATTTT. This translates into CASRNSDSGNTIYF.